Described below is a single TCR beta chain sequence and its context. The study team obtained lesional scalp punch biopsies and peripheral blood from alopecia areata patients. Reverse transcription of extracted RNA yielded cDNA, which provided the sequencing template. The repertoire was sequenced with immunoSEQ multiplex PCR; TCRdb's copy has only in-frame clones and lacks some. The sample has more than 200,000 clones; around two thirds are singletons. Germline V gene sequence: CDR1 SGHTA, CDR2 FQGNSA. Deletions cut 5 bases from V and 4 bases from J, with 14 bases between. The CDR3 totals 14 residues. The entry originates in a study of CD8+ T cells in alopecia areata. Study-wide background: At a dose of 5 to 10 mg twice daily, oral tofacitinib was given to treated patients.

The gene calls are TRBV7-2 and TRBJ2-5; D may be TRBD2 (6 bases). The TCR originated in a human donor with alopecia areata. Material: CD4+ T cells sorted from blood, obtained at week 0. The CDR3, as DNA: TGTGCCAGCAGCGGCCCCGGGCGGGGAGAGACCCAGTACTTC. Translated: CASSGPGRGETQYF.